This T cell receptor beta chain was identified in a study of blood T cell repertoires in COVID-19. Study details: Samples taken during acute and convalescent COVID-19 were collected in the United States, Italy and Spain. PBMCs, B-cell-depleted T cells, or T cells were the source of the cDNA or gDNA that made up the material.

In the source study's methods: Estimates of nucleated cell counts were drawn from the amplification of reference gene primers. TCRdb's table, derived via immunoSEQ multiplex PCR, lists solely in-frame clones and lacks some. The V and J calls and clone size come from that table; D and trimming were worked out from the DNA. The data contain 95,000 to 100,000 clones, 91% of them singletons. Germline lookup yields CDR1 MNHNS and CDR2 SASEGT. The CDR3 has 15 amino acids. V lost 2 bases and J lost 1, with 9 bases in between. Sample: peripheral blood. V gene TRBV6-1 combines with J gene TRBJ1-5; D not resolved. The sequence was obtained from a man between 50 and 59 years old with acute or convalescent COVID-19. This CDR3 reads CASSERRVSNQPQHF. The CDR3 nucleotides are TGTGCCAGCAGTGAAAGGAGGGTGAGCAATCAGCCCCAGCATTTT.